This T cell receptor (beta chain) was obtained from a study of cytomegalovirus exposure and HLA in healthy donors (dated by TCRdb to about 2017). Describing the broader study: According to an earlier analysis of 550 to 750 of the donors, about 180 million T cells yielded roughly 100 million unique TCR beta sequences and around 280 Gb of sequence data. An early release that covered approximately 600 HLA-typed donors contained about 300 gigabases of sequencing data and 70 million to 100 million unique TCR sequences. The genetic ancestry cluster associated with self-reported Caucasian donors included about 81% of the 300 to 450 genotyped donors. The study aimed to test whether signatures of past pathogen exposure could be identified by cataloging public T cell receptors. The study used immunosequencing to profile the T cell repertoires of 666 subjects and linked those repertoires to cytomegalovirus serostatus. In addition to the first cohort of 500 to 850 subjects, a separate validation cohort of 100 to 150 different subjects was used. High-throughput TCR immunosequencing, statistical association of individual TCRs with disease status, and machine learning were combined to predict cytomegalovirus infection status. In a later analysis, previously published TCR beta repertoires from 600 to 850 donors were re-analyzed and high-resolution HLA genotyping was added so that TCR occurrence patterns could be studied. Rather than using new phenotypic data, the later analysis identified candidate immune exposures from TCR beta sequences and from how often those sequences occurred across donors. To decide whether each TCR beta V gene segment behaved as functional or pseudogenic, an earlier analysis of fewer than 750 of the donors relied on high-throughput TCR beta sequencing. Alongside the repertoire data, information on donor age, sex, ethnicity and CMV serostatus was compiled. In a later genetic analysis, genome-wide SNP genotypes for about three fifths of the roughly 670 donors were used, and that subset was treated as a discovery cohort. All discovery cohort repertoires had been generated using a single sequencing platform. Both class I and class II loci were covered by HLA typing, at four-digit resolution. The number of typed donors differed by locus: roughly 620-630 for A, B, C, DRB1 and DQB1; 522 for DQA1; 606 for DPA1; and about 450 for DPB1. Five DR-DQ haplotypes were treated as single units for association and clustering because of strong linkage in the cohort. Across roughly 420 genotyped donors of the cohort, an average of about 240,000 unique TCR beta nucleotide sequences per donor were sequenced, and 15% to 20% of those sequences were non-productive.

The library was obtained by the immunoSEQ multiplex PCR assay. For the multiplex PCR, a mixture combining 60 forward primers for TCR Vbeta segments and 13 reverse primers for TCR Jbeta segments was used. The CDR3 region of rearranged TCR beta genes was amplified from genomic DNA with a multiplex PCR assay. On the Illumina HiSeq System, the amplified TCR beta libraries were sequenced as 87-base-pair reads. As for how the authors treated the data: Across the roughly 700 repertoires, a later analysis counted about 81 million unique TCR beta chains, roughly 11 million of which were shared by at least two donors. To remove PCR and sequencing errors, raw reads were error-corrected and collapsed into unique sequences using a nearest-neighbor algorithm that merged closely related sequences. CDR3 sequences were aligned to IMGT reference sequences to assign V, D and J gene segments. For a sequence to be retained, a match of at least six nucleotides to both a V gene segment and a J gene segment was required. A rearrangement was called productive if the CDR3 had no stop codons and remained in frame with V and J, and every other rearrangement was called non-productive. Following IMGT convention, CDR3 was defined as the stretch from the second conserved V-encoded cysteine to the conserved J-encoded phenylalanine. The earlier analysis of about 560 of the donors excluded any sequence lacking an unambiguous match to a single V gene segment. An earlier analysis of some 610 of the donors called V segments functional above 56.7% productive rearrangements and segregating when the between-donor standard deviation exceeded 5%. A statistical classification framework was built for diagnosing cytomegalovirus status from the catalog of TCR beta chain sequences. V and J gene assignment, in a later analysis, came from comparing TCR nucleotide sequences with IMGT/GENE-DB human TR gene sequences. In a later analysis, CDR3 sequences and most-parsimonious VDJ recombination scenarios were assigned using the TCRdist pipeline. A later analysis defined each TCR beta chain by its CDR3 amino acid sequence plus V-gene family, and excluded reads lacking a unique V-gene family. A later analysis removed over 500 highly shared, low-generation-probability nucleotide sequences to deal with suspected cross-contamination and a sequencing artifact. In a later analysis, a clonal expansion index was calculated for each public chain from normalized within-repertoire ranks of inferred template counts. In a later analysis, generation probabilities were computed using a VDJ recombination model fitted to out-of-frame rearrangements, and the results were checked against IGoR. A later analysis scored TCR-TCR, TCR-HLA and TCR-CMV co-occurrence with hypergeometric tests, applying a repertoire-size bias correction to TCR pairs. In a later analysis, false discovery rates were estimated by permuting HLA or CMV assignments 20 times. In a later analysis, co-occurring TCRs were grouped using DBSCAN, with TCRdist sequence similarity added in when clustering inside HLA-allele-positive subsets. Co-occurrence clustering excluded repertoires with fewer than 30,000 or more than 120,000 public chains, plus five with anomalous nucleotide sharing. The immuneACCESS repertoire file appears here via TCRdb, limited to in-frame rearrangements. These files lack a portion of the clones; in checked studies, under half of the deficit traces to unresolved V genes, and the cause of the others is not known. From that table come the V and J calls and clone size; the DNA was used to work out D and trimming. A total of some 190,000 clones appear in this sample, 75% to 85% of them only once. Of the sample, roughly 2.5% is held by the ten largest clones.

The cohort consisted of more than 650 healthy bone marrow donors. All cohort members were sampled while nominally healthy, although unrecorded immune exposures were likely present. The donor was CMV seropositive and belonged to the group of 250 to 350 seropositive cohort members. Each donor provided a peripheral blood sample, and peripheral blood mononuclear cells were used for TCR beta sequencing. The Qiagen DNeasy Blood Extraction Kit was used to extract genomic DNA from the blood cell samples. Including the terminal cysteine and phenylalanine, the CDR3 comprises 16 residues. Only the CDR3 part of the read is kept: 48 bases, read in frame from the first base. V loses 4 bases, J loses 0 bases, and the germline ends lie 14 bases apart. The CDR1 and CDR2 encoded by the germline V gene (reference sequence) are SGHNT and YYREEE. Broader findings and caveats from the paper: A later analysis reported that several top co-occurrence clusters appeared linked to parvovirus B19, influenza, CMV and Epstein-Barr virus. In a later analysis, TCR association rates were found to vary across HLA loci, with the most associated TCRs seen for DRB1 alleles and the fewest for HLA-C alleles. According to a later genetic analysis, donors in an Asian-associated ancestry cluster had fewer N-insertions in productive TCRs than the roughly 670-donor mean. Most CMV-associated TCR beta chains appeared to be HLA-restricted in a later analysis, and the HLA associations seemed to be driven largely by CMV exposure. An earlier analysis of around 600 of the donors showed that most TCR beta V segments appeared in productive rearrangements either about 87% or about 30% of the time, which broadly matched IMGT annotations. Compared with equally common non-associated chains, HLA-associated TCR beta chains in a later analysis were more clonally expanded and had lower generation probabilities. According to the authors, the approach could potentially be generalized to other disease states and immunological phenotypes. Because some donors lacked HLA typing at each locus, the association tests relied only on the typed subset. The classifier was reported to diagnose cytomegalovirus status with high specificity and sensitivity in both the original and validation cohorts. Correlated functional status among segregating V segments might reflect linkage disequilibrium, but an unknown experimental factor could not be ruled out. Sequencing depth was assumed to be roughly uniform across donors in the presence/absence analyses, though that assumption may not hold. A further reported finding was that TCR beta sequences accurately predicted the HLA-A and HLA-B alleles for most subjects in the first cohort. The study gave a list of about 170 TCR beta chains associated with cytomegalovirus. Most TCR sequences were seen in very few donors, while some public TCRs were found in many individuals. When HLA alleles, especially DR and DQ, strongly co-occurred, TCR associations were difficult to assign to individual alleles. An association between a missense DCLRE1C variant and V-gene and J-gene trimming of TCR beta chains was found in a later genetic analysis and replicated in an independent cohort. The cohort was sequenced for TCR beta chains only, and without alpha or paired-chain data the features that could be detected were limited. At a false discovery rate of 0.05, a later analysis linked 15,000 to 20,000 TCR beta sequences to specific HLA alleles. In vitro tests confirmed that a few of the cytomegalovirus-associated TCR beta chains recognize cytomegalovirus antigens. Some IMGT-functional V segments, including TRBV6-2 and TRBV6-3, could not be told apart with the 87-base-pair reads, so those segments were excluded. For the cohort, immune exposure information was limited to CMV serostatus. A group of highly shared sequence variants was considered likely to be a technical artifact of the sequencing pipeline. The earlier analysis of 450 to 700 of the donors excluded roughly 17 rarely observed V segments, including chromosome 9 orphons, because counts were too low.

This clone was observed a handful of times. This receptor's antigen is unknown. No much larger clonotype is one base removed from it; base qualities were not supplied. Sequencing used PBMCs. The V and J genes are TRBV5-4 and TRBJ1-3; no D segment can be confidently identified. This receptor was identified in a woman in her thirties in good health and CMV-seropositive. The CDR3 here reads CASSAGLVSSGNTIYF. The nucleotides are TGTGCCAGCAGCGCGGGGTTAGTGAGCTCTGGAAACACCATATATTTT.